The 21 T cell receptor beta chains presented below share a single source sample, sequenced in a study of metastatic and nonmetastatic thyroid tumors. Patients underwent thyroid surgery, and none had received any treatment before it. TCRdb reassembled clones from the PCR reads with MiXCR. The data show under 15,000 clones, 31% seen once. What was sequenced was tumor tissue. Receptors were obtained from a female donor with papillary thyroid cancer or a benign thyroid nodule (not recorded which). Some clones in this sample may be carry-over from other donors' samples.

This clone was detected a few times. The chain has TRBV6-2 or TRBV6-3 and TRBJ2-5, with D tentatively TRBD1 (5 bases). With 7 bases removed from V and 5 bases from J, the gap between germline ends came to 8 bases. Germline CDR1 is MNHEY and CDR2 is SVGEGT. The CDR3 has 11 residues. The CDR3 DNA is TGTGCCAGCAATAAGGGGGAGACCCAGTACTTC. Protein product: CASNKGETQYF.

The J gene is TRBJ2-4, the V gene TRBV15; tentative D call: TRBD2 (7 bases). CDR1 LNHNV and CDR2 YYDKDF come from the germline V gene (reference sequence). V lost 5 bases to trimming and J lost 1 base, with 9 bases between them. CDR3 length: 14 residues. CDR3 sequence (DNA): TGTGCCACCAGCGGGGGGGCCGCCAAAAACATTCAGTACTTC. Amino acid sequence: CATSGGAAKNIQYF.

The rearrangement uses TRBV9 and TRBJ2-1, with TRBD2 matching 7 bases. The CDR3 consists of 14 residues. V shed 4 bases, J shed 2 bases, and the junction held 3 bases outside the gene matches. CDR1 is SGDLS and CDR2 is YYNGEE in the germline V gene. The CDR3 is CASSPGTTYNEQFF. CDR3 DNA sequence: TGTGCCAGCAGCCCCGGGACTACCTACAATGAGCAGTTCTTC.

V and J are TRBV6-5 and TRBJ1-6; D not resolved. CDR1 MNHEY and CDR2 SVGAGI come from the germline V gene. Between the trimmed V and J ends, which lost 2 bases and 10 bases, there was a span of 6 bases. The CDR3 consists of 12 residues. The CDR3 DNA sequence: TGTGCCAGCAGTTACGGAGGCTCACCCCTCCACTTT. Translated, it gives CASSYGGSPLHF.

The chain employs TRBV28 and TRBJ2-7; D is tentatively TRBD1 or TRBD2 (5 bases each). The CDR3 length is 12 residues. With 4 bases removed from V and 7 bases from J, the gap between germline ends came to 11 bases. The V gene's germline CDR1 is MDHEN and CDR2 SYDVKM. The DNA for the CDR3 is TGTGCCAGCAGTTACCGGGACCGGGAGCAGTACTTC. Translated, it gives CASSYRDREQYF.

CDR3 sequence (DNA): TGTGCCAGCAGCACCGACAGGGCCACTGAAGCTTTCTTT. Encoded protein: CASSTDRATEAFF. The chain couples TRBV11-2 to TRBJ1-1; TRBD1 aligns across 7 bases. Losses at the gene ends were 5 bases for V and 4 bases for J; bases not matched to a gene: 4. Per the germline V gene, CDR1 is SGHAT and CDR2 is FQNNGV. CDR3 length: 13 amino acids.

V is TRBV11-3 and J is TRBJ1-2; no clear D. V lost 1 base to trimming and J lost 8 bases, with 5 bases between them. CDR3 length equals 11 residues. In germline, CDR1 is SGHNT, CDR2 YENEEA. CDR3 DNA sequence: TGTGCCAGCAGCTTAGCGGGGGGCTACACCTTC. Amino acid sequence: CASSLAGGYTF.

This clone occurred a few times. Other nucleotide sequences from this sample produce the same CDR3. The chain is built from TRBV20-1 and TRBJ2-1, with 7 bases identical to TRBD2. The junction had 10 bases not matched to a gene; V was cut back by 1 base and J by 7 bases. Germline V gene sequence: CDR1 DFQATT, CDR2 SNEGSKA (reference sequence). The CDR3 is 15 amino acids. The CDR3 is CSARVREGLSNEQFF. The DNA of the CDR3 is TGCAGTGCTAGAGTGAGGGAGGGGTTATCAAATGAGCAGTTCTTC.

This clone was seen repeatedly, ten times or more. The rearrangement links TRBV30 to TRBJ2-1; 11 nucleotides match TRBD2. V lost 7 bases, J lost 8 bases, and 10 bases stayed unmatched. CDR3 size: 14 residues. Germline loops: CDR1 GTSNPN, CDR2 SVGIG (reference sequence). CDR3 sequence: CASTTSGSIYEQFF. CDR3 DNA sequence: TGTGCCTCTACTACTAGCGGGAGTATCTATGAGCAGTTCTTC.

This clone was detected only a few times. A junction boundary mismatches the germline segment, possibly from a read error. V is TRBV6-2 or TRBV6-3 and J is TRBJ1-1; a weak D match, TRBD1 (5 bases). This CDR3 comprises 14 residues. Germline-derived CDR1 and CDR2 are MNHEY and SVGEGT. Written as DNA, the CDR3 is TGTGCCAGCAGCTACGCCGGGGGGAACACAGAAGCTTTCTTT. It specifies CASSYAGGNTEAFF.

In its sample, this clone was seen many times. The rearrangement joins TRBV27 to TRBJ2-7; possibly TRBD2 for D (6 bases). Germline lookup yields CDR1 MNHEY and CDR2 SMNVEV (reference sequence). V gave up 5 bases and J gave up 2 bases, with 13 bases separating them. This CDR3 has 14 amino acids. Here the CDR3 reads CASSRRENPYEQYF. The CDR3 nucleotides are TGTGCCAGCAGTAGGCGGGAAAATCCCTACGAGCAGTACTTC.

This clone appeared a single time. A read error may produce the germline difference seen at one junction end. The chain employs TRBV7-7 and TRBJ2-3; a possible D gene is TRBD1 (6 bases). The length of the CDR3 is 17 residues. Looked up from germline, CDR1 is SSHAT and CDR2 is FNYEAQ (reference sequence). CDR3: CASSLAPTGLGTDTQYF. The DNA for the CDR3 is TGTGCTAGCAGCTTAGCACCAACAGGGTTGGGGACAGATACGCAGTATTTT.

This chain links TRBV19 with TRBJ1-6, with D perhaps TRBD1 (5 bases). Per germline, CDR1 LNHDA and CDR2 SQIVND (reference sequence). The CDR3 runs to 13 residues. V lost 7 bases to trimming and J lost 8 bases, with 12 bases between them. The CDR3 sequence: CASIRQWDSPLHF. CDR3 bases: TGTGCCAGTATCAGACAGTGGGATTCACCCCTCCACTTT.

This clone was found a few times. The CDR3, as DNA: TGTGCCAGCAGATTGCAGGGGGCCTACGAGCAGTACTTC. This sequence encodes CASRLQGAYEQYF. The V and J genes are TRBV6-1 and TRBJ2-7; 7 bases fit TRBD1. The length of the CDR3 is 13 residues. V was clipped by 6 bases and J by 2 bases; unmatched bases: 4. CDR1 is MNHNS, CDR2 SASEGT, per germline.

This clone was counted at least ten times. V and J are TRBV27 and TRBJ1-5; no clear D. The germline CDR1 and CDR2 sequences are MNHEY and SMNVEV (reference sequence). CDR3 length: 15 residues. With 2 bases removed from V and 1 base from J, the gap between germline ends came to 9 bases. The CDR3 loop is CASSLTHQSNQPQHF. CDR3 nucleotide sequence: TGTGCCAGCAGTTTAACCCACCAGAGCAATCAGCCCCAGCATTTT.

The rearrangement uses TRBV27 and TRBJ2-7, with D unresolved. The CDR3 has 14 residues. Trimming stripped 4 bases from V and 5 bases from J, with 15 bases between. CDR1 MNHEY and CDR2 SMNVEV come from the germline V gene (reference sequence). The CDR3 DNA sequence: TGTGCCAGCAGTTCCTCGGACGCCCTCCACGAGCAGTACTTC. It specifies CASSSSDALHEQYF.

The chain links TRBV28 to TRBJ2-7, with 7 nucleotides matching TRBD1. V shed 8 bases and J 1 base; nucleotides not matched to a gene: 8. The CDR3 spans 14 residues. Germline assignment: CDR1 MDHEN and CDR2 SYDVKM. This chain's CDR3 is CASETGTASYEQYF. As DNA, the CDR3 is TGTGCCAGCGAAACCGGGACAGCGTCCTACGAGCAGTACTTC. Supplemented by reference TRBV28 and TRBJ2-7, the full variable domain reads DVKVTQSSRYLVKRTGEKVFLECVQDMDHENMFWYRQDPGLGLRLIYFSYDVKMKEKGDIPEGYSVSREKKERFSLILESASTNQTSMYLCASETGTASYEQYFGPGTRLTVT.

This clone occurred a few times. V gene TRBV6-1 combines with J gene TRBJ1-5; 11 nucleotides align to TRBD1. There are 16 residues in the CDR3. Germline V lookup: CDR1 MNHNS, CDR2 SASEGT. The trim removed 6 bases at V and 4 bases at J, leaving 8 bases unmatched. The CDR3 loop is CASSPGTGGNNQPQHF. Written as DNA, the CDR3 is TGTGCCAGCAGCCCCGGGACAGGGGGAAATAATCAGCCCCAGCATTTT.

This clone qualifies as medium-sized (0.01 to 0.1%). This sequence joins TRBV5-1 and TRBJ2-6; D is perhaps TRBD1 or TRBD2 (5 bases each). The CDR3 spans 15 residues. Germline V gene data show CDR1 as SGHRS and CDR2 as YFSETQ. The V end lost 0 bases, the J end lost 4 bases, and 8 bases lay between the germline ends. The CDR3 here is CASSLDGAGANVLTF. The CDR3 nucleotides read TGCGCCAGCAGCTTGGACGGGGCCGGGGCCAACGTCCTGACTTTC.

The V call is TRBV30, the J call TRBJ1-4; no clear D gene. CDR1 GTSNPN and CDR2 SVGIG come from the germline V gene (reference sequence). The CDR3 has 14 amino acids. V was cut by 5 bases and J by 5 bases, with 15 bases left in between. CDR3 residues: CAWARGVENEKLFF. CDR3 nucleotide sequence: TGTGCCTGGGCTCGGGGTGTGGAAAATGAAAAACTGTTTTTT. Combining the CDR3 with reference TRBV30 and TRBJ1-4 gives the whole variable domain SQTIHQWPATLVQPVGSPLSLECTVEGTSNPNLYWYRQAAGRGLQLLFYSVGIGQISSEVPQNLSASRPQDRQFILSSKKLLLSDSGFYLCAWARGVENEKLFFGSGTQLSVL.

V and J are TRBV20-1 and TRBJ1-5, with D unresolved. With 3 bases removed from V and 1 base from J, the gap between germline ends came to 16 bases. CDR3 size: 16 residues. In germline, CDR1 is DFQATT, CDR2 SNEGSKA (reference sequence). The CDR3, as DNA: TGCAGTGCTAGTTTGGGTGGAACAGCAAGCAATCAGCCCCAGCATTTT. Encoded protein: CSASLGGTASNQPQHF.